This record covers a single TCR beta chain. The antigen it recognizes is unknown. Per-base qualities were not stored, and no clone one base away is much larger. Whole blood was collected in K2EDTA tubes by collaborating institutions according to the institutions' own protocols. For TCRbeta analysis, collaborators shipped samples as frozen whole blood, isolated PBMCs, or DNA extracted from either of those sample types. The data originate from a study of blood T cell repertoires in COVID-19 (dated by TCRdb to 2018 to 2021). Looking at the study overall: The collaborator samples originated in the United States, Italy and Spain and spanned the acute and convalescent phases of COVID-19. Samples were obtained from the ongoing ImmuneRACE study (first 160 participants) and from over 1,000 subjects provided by 6 global collaborators. The prospective study material was composed of cDNA or gDNA derived from T cells, B-cell-depleted T cells, or PBMCs. Sample metadata almost always included a de-identified subject ID, COVID-19 status, age in years and sex. The repertoires were released in a freely available public database intended as a resource for research on the immune response to SARS-CoV-2. The dataset comprised deeply sampled blood TCRbeta repertoires from subjects exposed to, actively infected with, or recovered from COVID-19. Where available, HLA class I and class II types were taken from metadata supplied by the sample provider and were not determined by assay-based typing. Study-wide findings and limitations: The quantity of clinical and demographic metadata differed by source and by participant and was supplied without curation.

TCRbeta CDR3 regions were amplified from genomic DNA using the immunoSEQ Assay, a bias-controlled multiplex PCR. The original methods were these. Within the assay, amplification of reference gene primers was used to estimate how many nucleated cells each sample contained. Sequence reads were collapsed and filtered to measure the absolute abundance of every unique TCRbeta CDR3 rearrangement. Productive Simpson clonality was computed per sample as the square root of Simpson's diversity index over productive rearrangements. The immuneACCESS repertoire file appears here via TCRdb, limited to in-frame rearrangements. These files lack a portion of the clones; in checked studies, under half of the deficit traces to unresolved V genes, and the cause of the others is not known. V and J calls and clone size come straight from that table; D and trimming were deduced from the DNA. The sample yields 150,000 to 170,000 clones; nearly 80% were counted once. Under 2% of the sample rests with the top ten.

The sample consisted of peripheral blood. The source is a man older than 75 with acute or convalescent COVID-19.

The CDR3 region reads CASSPLGSLTDTQYF. The nucleotide sequence is TGTGCCAGCAGTCCCCTAGGGAGCCTCACAGATACGCAGTATTTT. The sequence is built from TRBV27 and TRBJ2-3, with TRBD2 tentatively as D gene (5 bases match). The CDR3 holds 15 amino acids from the cysteine to the phenylalanine. The read is trimmed to its CDR3 DNA, 45 bases read in frame from base 1. V is clipped by 5 bases and J by 2 bases, and the sequence between their germline boundaries is 14 bases long. Based on the germline V gene (reference sequence), the CDR1 and CDR2 sequences are MNHEY and SMNVEV.